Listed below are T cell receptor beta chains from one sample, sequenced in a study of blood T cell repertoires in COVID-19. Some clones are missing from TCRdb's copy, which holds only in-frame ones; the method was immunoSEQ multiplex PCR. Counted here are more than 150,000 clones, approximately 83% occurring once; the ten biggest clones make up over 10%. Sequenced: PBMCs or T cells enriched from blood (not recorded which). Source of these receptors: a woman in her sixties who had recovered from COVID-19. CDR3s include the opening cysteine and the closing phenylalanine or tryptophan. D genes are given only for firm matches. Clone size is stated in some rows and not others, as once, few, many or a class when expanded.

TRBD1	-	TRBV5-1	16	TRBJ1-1	CASSLGTGRMNTEAFF	TGCGCCAGCAGCTTGGGGACAGGCAGAATGAACACTGAAGCTTTCTTT
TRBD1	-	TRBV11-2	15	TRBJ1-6	CASRAPGGSDSPLHF	TGTGCCAGCAGGGCCCCAGGGGGCTCTGATTCACCCCTCCACTTT
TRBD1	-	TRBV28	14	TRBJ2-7	CASSAQGVSYEQYF	TGTGCCAGCAGTGCCCAGGGGGTGTCGTACGAGCAGTACTTC
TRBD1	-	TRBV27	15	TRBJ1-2	CASSFLGQGAFGYTF	TGTGCCAGCAGTTTTTTGGGACAGGGGGCTTTTGGCTACACCTTC
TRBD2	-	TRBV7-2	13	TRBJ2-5	CASSLPAGGTQYF	TGTGCCAGCAGCTTACCAGCGGGGGGGACCCAGTACTTC
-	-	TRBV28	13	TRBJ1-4	CASSLGGPPELFF	TGTGCCAGCAGTTTGGGGGGGCCCCCCGAGCTGTTTTTT
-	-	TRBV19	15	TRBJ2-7	CASSIRVALHYEQYF	TGTGCCAGTAGTATCCGGGTAGCGTTACATTACGAGCAGTACTTC
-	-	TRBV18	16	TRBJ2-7	CASSPRQGVGSHEQYF	TGTGCCAGCTCACCACGTCAGGGCGTAGGTTCCCACGAGCAGTACTTC
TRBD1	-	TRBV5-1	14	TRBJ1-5	CASSLTGGNQPQHF	TGCGCCAGCAGCTTAACAGGGGGCAATCAGCCCCAGCATTTT
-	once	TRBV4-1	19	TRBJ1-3	CASSQPLRREGRSGNTIYF	TGCGCCAGCAGCCAACCCCTTCGCCGGGAAGGGCGGTCTGGAAACACCATATATTTT
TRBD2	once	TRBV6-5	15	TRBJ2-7	CASSRYASGPYEQYF	TGTGCCAGCAGCCGGTATGCTAGCGGGCCCTACGAGCAGTACTTC
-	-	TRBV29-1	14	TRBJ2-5	CSVAQGRGVETQYF	TGCAGCGTCGCACAGGGCAGGGGGGTTGAGACCCAGTACTTC
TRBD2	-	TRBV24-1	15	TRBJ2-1	CATSDTRTSGDEQFF	TGTGCCACCAGTGATACTCGGACTAGCGGCGATGAGCAGTTCTTC
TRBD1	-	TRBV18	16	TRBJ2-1	CASSPTRDRGDNEQFF	TGTGCCAGCTCACCAACCCGGGACAGGGGGGACAATGAGCAGTTCTTC
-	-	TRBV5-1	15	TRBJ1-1	CASSLRQAGNTEAFF	TGCGCCAGCAGCTTGAGACAGGCGGGGAACACTGAAGCTTTCTTT
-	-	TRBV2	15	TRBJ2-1	CASSRRVSYGNEQFF	TGTGCCAGCAGTCGACGGGTCTCCTACGGGAATGAGCAGTTCTTC
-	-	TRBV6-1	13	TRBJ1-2	CASSERAVGGYTF	TGTGCCAGCAGTGAGAGGGCCGTGGGTGGCTACACCTTC
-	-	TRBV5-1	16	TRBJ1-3	CASSSGGTDSGNTIYF	TGCGCCAGCAGCTCCGGCGGCACCGACTCTGGAAACACCATATATTTT
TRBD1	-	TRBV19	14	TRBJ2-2	CATLNRGYTGELFF	TGTGCCACCCTAAACAGGGGCTACACCGGGGAGCTGTTTTTT
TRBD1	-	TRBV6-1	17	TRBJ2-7	CASSEVGWAGGRYEQYF	TGTGCCAGCAGTGAAGTGGGATGGGCAGGGGGCCGATACGAGCAGTACTTC
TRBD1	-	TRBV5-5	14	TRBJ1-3	CASSSGTAGGTIYF	TGTGCCAGCAGCTCAGGGACAGCGGGGGGCACCATATATTTT
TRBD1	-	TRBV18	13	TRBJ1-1	CASCRGLGTEAFF	TGTGCCAGCTGCAGGGGGCTGGGCACTGAAGCTTTCTTT
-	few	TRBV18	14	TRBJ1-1	CASSPSSVNTEAFF	TGTGCCAGCTCACCGTCCTCAGTGAACACTGAAGCTTTCTTT
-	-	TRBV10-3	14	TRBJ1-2	CAISESPENYGYTF	TGTGCCATCAGTGAGTCACCCGAGAACTATGGCTACACCTTC
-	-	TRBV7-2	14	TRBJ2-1	CASSLGGSSREQFF	TGTGCCAGCAGCTTGGGGGGAAGCTCCAGGGAGCAGTTCTTC
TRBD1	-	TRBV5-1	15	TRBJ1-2	CASSLEADRGYGYTF	TGCGCCAGCAGCTTGGAAGCGGACAGGGGATATGGCTACACCTTC
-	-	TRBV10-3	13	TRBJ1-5	CAISSARNQPQHF	TGTGCCATCTCTTCTGCCAGGAATCAGCCCCAGCATTTT
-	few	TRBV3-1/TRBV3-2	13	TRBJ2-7	CASSRRGGDEQYF	TGTGCCAGCAGCCGACGCGGCGGGGACGAGCAGTACTTC
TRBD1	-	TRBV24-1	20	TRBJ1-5	CATSGGTGTGFSLSNQPQHF	TGTGCCACCAGTGGGGGGACCGGGACAGGGTTTTCCCTTAGCAATCAGCCCCAGCATTTT
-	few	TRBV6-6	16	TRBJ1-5	CASSKGGPGSNQPQHF	TGTGCCAGCAGTAAGGGCGGTCCGGGGAGCAATCAGCCCCAGCATTTT
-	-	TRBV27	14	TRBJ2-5	CASSAGSSSETQYF	TGTGCCAGCTCCGCCGGGTCAAGTAGTGAGACCCAGTACTTC
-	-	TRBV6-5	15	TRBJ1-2	CASSYSGLATGGYTF	TGTGCCAGCAGTTACTCGGGCCTAGCTACTGGTGGCTACACCTTC
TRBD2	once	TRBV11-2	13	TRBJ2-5	CASSLRGVKTQYF	TGTGCCAGCAGCTTACGGGGGGTAAAGACCCAGTACTTC
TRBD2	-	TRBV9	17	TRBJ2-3	CASSALGAGGSTDTQYF	TGTGCCAGCAGCGCTTTAGGAGCGGGAGGGAGCACAGATACGCAGTATTTT
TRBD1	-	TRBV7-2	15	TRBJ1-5	CASSAGQGGYQPQHF	TGTGCCAGCAGCGCGGGACAGGGGGGGTACCAGCCCCAGCATTTT
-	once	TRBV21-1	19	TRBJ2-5	CASSPAAGTGAIWQETQYF	TGTGCCAGCAGCCCCGCCGCCGGGACAGGGGCCATATGGCAAGAGACCCAGTACTTC
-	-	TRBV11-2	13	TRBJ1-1	CASSSQVNTEAFF	TGTGCCAGCAGCTCACAGGTTAACACTGAAGCTTTCTTT
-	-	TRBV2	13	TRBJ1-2	CASSEETSYGYTF	TGTGCCAGCAGTGAGGAGACCTCCTATGGCTACACCTTC
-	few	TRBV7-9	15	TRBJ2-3	CASSLGGLRTDTQYF	TGTGCCAGCAGCTTAGGGGGACTCCGCACAGATACGCAGTATTTT
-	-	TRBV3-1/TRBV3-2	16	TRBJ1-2	CASSQVWAGASYGYTF	TGTGCCAGCAGCCAAGTTTGGGCAGGGGCAAGCTATGGCTACACCTTC
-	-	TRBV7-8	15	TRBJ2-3	CASSLMGGRGDTQYF	TGTGCCAGCAGCTTAATGGGGGGGCGAGGAGATACGCAGTATTTT
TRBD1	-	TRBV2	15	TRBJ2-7	CASHERGTGNYEQYF	TGTGCCAGCCATGAAAGGGGGACAGGAAACTACGAGCAGTACTTC
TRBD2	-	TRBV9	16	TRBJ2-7	CASSGSWASGKYEQYF	TGTGCCAGCAGCGGCAGTTGGGCTAGCGGGAAGTACGAGCAGTACTTC
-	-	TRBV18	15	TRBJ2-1	CASSPVEGRRAEQFF	TGTGCCAGCTCACCTGTCGAGGGCCGAAGGGCTGAGCAGTTCTTC
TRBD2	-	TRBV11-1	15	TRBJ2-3	CASSRLAGDTDTQYF	TGTGCCAGCAGCAGACTAGCGGGGGACACAGATACGCAGTATTTT
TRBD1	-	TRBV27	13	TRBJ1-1	CASSGFTGGRAFF	TGTGCCAGCAGTGGGTTCACAGGGGGCAGAGCTTTCTTT
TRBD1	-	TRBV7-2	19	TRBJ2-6	CASSLDPGQGRSGANVLTF	TGTGCCAGCAGCTTAGATCCGGGACAGGGTAGATCTGGGGCCAACGTCCTGACTTTC
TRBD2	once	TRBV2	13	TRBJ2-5	CASTVGLREAQYF	TGTGCCAGCACCGTAGGGCTCCGGGAGGCCCAGTACTTC
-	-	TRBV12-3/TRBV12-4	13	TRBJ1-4	CASSNRLNEKLFF	TGTGCCAGCAGTAATAGACTAAATGAAAAACTGTTTTTT
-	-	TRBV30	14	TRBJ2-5	CAWNRGSGQETQYF	TGTGCCTGGAATCGGGGGTCGGGCCAAGAGACCCAGTACTTC
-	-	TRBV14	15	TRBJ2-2	CASSFQSVRDGELFF	TGTGCCAGCAGCTTTCAATCAGTCCGGGACGGGGAGCTGTTTTTT
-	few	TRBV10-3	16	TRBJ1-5	CAISPTGKNGNQPQHF	TGTGCCATCAGCCCTACAGGGAAAAACGGCAATCAGCCCCAGCATTTT
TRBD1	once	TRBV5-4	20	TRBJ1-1	CASSWEAQGGVGGMNTEAFF	TGTGCCAGCAGCTGGGAGGCACAGGGGGGGGTCGGTGGGATGAACACTGAAGCTTTCTTT
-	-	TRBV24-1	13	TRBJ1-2	CATSETDYYGYTF	TGTGCCACCAGTGAGACGGACTACTATGGCTACACCTTC
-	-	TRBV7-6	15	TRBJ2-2	CASSLNGGVTGELFF	TGTGCCAGCAGCTTAAATGGCGGGGTCACCGGGGAGCTGTTTTTT
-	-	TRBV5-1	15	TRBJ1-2	CASRLEGPSGYGYTF	TGCGCCAGCAGATTGGAGGGTCCCAGCGGCTATGGCTACACCTTC
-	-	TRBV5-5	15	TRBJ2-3	CASSPQEVETDTQYF	TGTGCCAGCAGCCCCCAGGAGGTAGAGACAGATACGCAGTATTTT
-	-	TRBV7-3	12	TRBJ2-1	CASSLGVNEQFF	TGTGCCAGCAGCCTGGGCGTCAATGAGCAGTTCTTC
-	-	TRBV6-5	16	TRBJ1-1	CASSYSGASPDTEAFF	TGTGCCAGCAGTTACTCGGGGGCGAGTCCGGACACTGAAGCTTTCTTT
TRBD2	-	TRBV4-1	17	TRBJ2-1	CASSQVGRLAGVYEQFF	TGCGCCAGCAGCCAAGTAGGGAGACTAGCGGGAGTCTATGAGCAGTTCTTC